This entry concerns a single T cell receptor beta chain. Measured with immunoSEQ multiplex PCR; TCRdb has only the in-frame clones, and not every one. This sample has about 52,000 clones, with approximately 90% found just once. This entry comes from a study of T cells in localized non-small cell lung cancer. Germline CDR1 MDHEN, CDR2 SYDVKM. The CDR3 runs to 13 residues. Deletions cut 8 bases from V and 2 bases from J, with 12 bases between. The TCR sequence derives from a male donor aged 60 or over with stage III squamous cell lung carcinoma. The chain uses TRBV28 and TRBJ1-2; possible D gene TRBD1, 6 bases. Specimen: peripheral blood, collected before any cancer treatment. CDR3 protein: CASGDKPNYGYTF. The CDR3 DNA reads as TGTGCCAGCGGGGACAAACCAAACTATGGCTACACCTTC.